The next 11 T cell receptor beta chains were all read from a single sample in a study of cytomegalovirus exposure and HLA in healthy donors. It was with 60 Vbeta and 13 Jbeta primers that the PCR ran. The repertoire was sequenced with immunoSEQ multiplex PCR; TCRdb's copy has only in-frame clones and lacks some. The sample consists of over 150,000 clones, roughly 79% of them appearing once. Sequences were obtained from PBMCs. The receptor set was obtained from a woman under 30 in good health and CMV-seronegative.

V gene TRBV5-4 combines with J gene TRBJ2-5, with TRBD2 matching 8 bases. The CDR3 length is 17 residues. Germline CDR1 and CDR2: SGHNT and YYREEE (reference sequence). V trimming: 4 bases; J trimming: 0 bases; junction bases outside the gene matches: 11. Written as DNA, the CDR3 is TGTGCCAGCAGCCCAACAGGTAGCGGGGCATACCAAGAGACCCAGTACTTC. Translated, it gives CASSPTGSGAYQETQYF. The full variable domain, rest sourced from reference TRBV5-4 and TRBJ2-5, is ETGVTQSPTHLIKTRGQQVTLRCSSQSGHNTVSWYQQALGQGPQFIFQYYREEENGRGNFPPRFSGLQFPNYSSELNVNALELDDSALYLCASSPTGSGAYQETQYFGPGTRLLVL.

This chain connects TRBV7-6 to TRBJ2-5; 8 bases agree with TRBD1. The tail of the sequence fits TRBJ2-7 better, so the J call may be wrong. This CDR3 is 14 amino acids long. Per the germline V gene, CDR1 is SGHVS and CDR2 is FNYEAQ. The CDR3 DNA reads TGTGCCAGCAGCTTGACGACAGGGGTCGACGAGCAGTACTTC. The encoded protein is CASSLTTGVDEQYF.

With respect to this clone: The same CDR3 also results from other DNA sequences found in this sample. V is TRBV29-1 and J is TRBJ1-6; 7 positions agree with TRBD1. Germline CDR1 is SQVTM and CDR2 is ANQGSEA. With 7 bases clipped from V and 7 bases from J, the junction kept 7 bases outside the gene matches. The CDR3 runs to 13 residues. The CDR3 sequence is CSARDSRNSPLHF. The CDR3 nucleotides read TGCAGCGCCAGGGACAGTCGCAATTCACCCCTCCACTTT.

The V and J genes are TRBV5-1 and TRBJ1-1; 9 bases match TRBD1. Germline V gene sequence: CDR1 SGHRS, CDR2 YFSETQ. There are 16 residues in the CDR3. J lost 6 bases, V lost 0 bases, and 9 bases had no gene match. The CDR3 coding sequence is TGCGCCAGCAGCTTGGCCGGGACAGGGTCATTGGCTGAAGCTTTCTTT. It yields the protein CASSLAGTGSLAEAFF.

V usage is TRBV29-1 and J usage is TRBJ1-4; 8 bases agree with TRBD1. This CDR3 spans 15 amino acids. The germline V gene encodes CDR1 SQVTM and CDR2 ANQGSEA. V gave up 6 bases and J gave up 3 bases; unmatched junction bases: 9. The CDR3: CSVGQGGSPNEKLFF. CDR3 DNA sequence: TGCAGCGTCGGACAGGGTGGTTCCCCTAATGAAAAACTGTTTTTT. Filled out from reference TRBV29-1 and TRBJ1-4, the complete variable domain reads SAVISQKPSRDICQRGTSLTIQCQVDSQVTMMFWYRQQPGQSLTLIATANQGSEATYESGFVIDKFPISRPNLTFSTLTVSNMSPEDSSIYLCSVGQGGSPNEKLFFGSGTQLSVL.

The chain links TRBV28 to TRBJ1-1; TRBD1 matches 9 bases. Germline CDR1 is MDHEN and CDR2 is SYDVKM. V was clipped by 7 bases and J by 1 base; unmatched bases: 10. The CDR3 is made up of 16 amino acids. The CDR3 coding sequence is TGTGCCAGCATCCAACTTCCGGGACAGGGGAACACTGAAGCTTTCTTT. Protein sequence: CASIQLPGQGNTEAFF.

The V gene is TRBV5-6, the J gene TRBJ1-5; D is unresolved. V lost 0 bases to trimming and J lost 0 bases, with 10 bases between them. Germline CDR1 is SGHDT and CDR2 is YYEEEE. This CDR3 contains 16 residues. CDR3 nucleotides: TGTGCCAGCAGCTTGGCTGGGCTTTATAGCAATCAGCCCCAGCATTTT. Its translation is CASSLAGLYSNQPQHF.

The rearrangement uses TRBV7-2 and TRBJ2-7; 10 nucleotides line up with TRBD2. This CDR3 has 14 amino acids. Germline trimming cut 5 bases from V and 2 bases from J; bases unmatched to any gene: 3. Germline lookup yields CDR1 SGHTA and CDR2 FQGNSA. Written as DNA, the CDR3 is TGTGCCAGCAGCAAAGCGGGAGGGCCCTACGAGCAGTACTTC. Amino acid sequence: CASSKAGGPYEQYF.

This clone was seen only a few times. CDR3 DNA sequence: TGTGCCAGCAGTTCGACTAGCGCGGGGGTTAATGAGCAGTTCTTC. Residues: CASSSTSAGVNEQFF. The V and J genes are TRBV28 and TRBJ2-1; 8 bases are shared with TRBD2. Germline-derived CDR1 and CDR2 are MDHEN and SYDVKM. V was clipped by 4 bases and J by 7 bases; unmatched bases: 9. CDR3 length: 15 residues.

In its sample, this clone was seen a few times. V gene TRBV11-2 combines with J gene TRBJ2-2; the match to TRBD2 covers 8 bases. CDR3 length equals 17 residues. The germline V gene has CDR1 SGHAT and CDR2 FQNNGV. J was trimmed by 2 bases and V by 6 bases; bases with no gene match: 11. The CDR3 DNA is TGTGCCAGCAGTAGTCTCGGGGGGGCCCTTAACACCGGGGAGCTGTTTTTT. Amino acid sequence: CASSSLGGALNTGELFF.

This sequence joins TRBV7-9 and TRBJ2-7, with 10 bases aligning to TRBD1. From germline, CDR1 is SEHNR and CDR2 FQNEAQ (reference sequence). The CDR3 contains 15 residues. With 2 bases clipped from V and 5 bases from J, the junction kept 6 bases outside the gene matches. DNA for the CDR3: TGTGCCAGCAGCTTATCTGGGACAGGGGTCCACGAGCAGTACTTC. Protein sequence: CASSLSGTGVHEQYF.